These 30 T cell receptor beta chains were sequenced from one sample in a study of OX40 agonist ivuxolimab in advanced cancers. The assay was immunoSEQ multiplex PCR, and TCRdb's table has in-frame clones only and misses some. This sample has approximately 49,000 clones, with under 90% found just once. This sample comprised CD4+ or CD8+ T cells sorted from blood, obtained in a trial of the OX40 agonist ivuxolimab. These TCRs come from an adult with an advanced solid tumor such as melanoma, head and neck, liver or kidney cancer.

V is TRBV5-1 and J is TRBJ1-2; D ambiguous. The V gene's germline CDR1 is SGHRS and CDR2 YFSETQ. CDR3 length: 12 amino acids. Trimming removed 2 bases from V and 8 bases from J, with 10 bases in between. The CDR3, as DNA: TGCGCCAGCAGCTTTGAAGGGTCAGGCTACACCTTC. Protein: CASSFEGSGYTF.

The chain combines TRBV27 with TRBJ2-2; the D gene is possibly TRBD1 (6 bases). Trimming removed 2 bases at V and 5 bases at J, with 12 bases between. Germline V gene data show CDR1 as MNHEY and CDR2 as SMNVEV (reference sequence). This CDR3 has 15 residues. CDR3 loop: CASSLGRGGTGELFF. The CDR3 nucleotides read TGTGCCAGCAGTTTAGGGAGAGGGGGAACCGGGGAGCTGTTTTTT.

The chain has TRBV5-1 and TRBJ2-7, with 10 bases identical to TRBD1. The CDR3 contains 17 residues. Germline V CDR1 and CDR2: SGHRS, YFSETQ. Trimming removed 0 bases from V and 4 bases from J; junction bases left unmatched: 10. CDR3 region: CASSLAALGTGAYEQYF. The DNA for the CDR3 is TGCGCCAGCAGCTTGGCGGCCCTTGGGACAGGGGCTTACGAGCAGTACTTC.

This chain links TRBV6-4 with TRBJ1-2; a possible D gene is TRBD1 (5 bases). Looked up from germline, CDR1 is MRHNA and CDR2 is SNTAGT. This CDR3 spans 12 amino acids. The V end lost 2 bases, the J end lost 5 bases, and 6 bases lay between the germline ends. This chain's CDR3 is CASSDGAYGYTF. As DNA, the CDR3 is TGTGCCAGCAGTGACGGGGCGTATGGCTACACCTTC.

With regard to this clone: Other DNA sequences within the sample encode an identical CDR3. This chain links TRBV15 with TRBJ1-4; D ambiguous. This CDR3 is 14 amino acids long. Germline V lookup: CDR1 LNHNV, CDR2 YYDKDF (reference sequence). The V end was cut by 9 bases, the J end by 0 bases, with 11 bases between. CDR3 sequence: CATSRSATNEKLFF. The CDR3 DNA reads TGTGCCACTAGCCGGAGTGCAACTAATGAAAAACTGTTTTTT.

This sequence joins TRBV4-3 and TRBJ2-4; D perhaps matches TRBD1 (7 bases). Trimming cost V 1 base and J 0 bases, with 13 bases left between them. CDR3 length: 17 amino acids. The germline V gene has CDR1 LGHNA and CDR2 YSLEER. For the CDR3, the DNA is TGCGCCAGCAGCCAAGTATCAGGGGGGCTAGCCAAAAACATTCAGTACTTC. It specifies CASSQVSGGLAKNIQYF.

The rearrangement uses TRBV7-2 and TRBJ2-7; possibly TRBD1 for D (6 bases). Germline CDR1 SGHTA, CDR2 FQGNSA. V dropped 8 bases and J dropped 3 bases, with 14 bases sitting between them. The CDR3 loop spans 13 amino acids. CDR3 residues: CASGTQRGYEQYF. CDR3 nucleotides: TGTGCCAGCGGGACACAAAGGGGCTACGAGCAGTACTTC.

The rearrangement links TRBV7-2 to TRBJ2-1, with a possible D match to TRBD1 (6 bases). The ends were cut back, 1 base at V and 7 bases at J, with 8 bases in the middle. From germline, CDR1 is SGHTA and CDR2 FQGNSA. The CDR3 is 13 amino acids. CDR3 DNA: TGTGCCAGCAGCTTAGTCAGGGGTAATGAGCAGTTCTTC. Translating it yields CASSLVRGNEQFF. The variable domain in full, with the rest retrieved from reference TRBV7-2 and TRBJ2-1, is GAGVSQSPSNKVTEKGKDVELRCDPISGHTALYWYRQSLGQGLEFLIYFQGNSAPDKSGLPSDRFSAERTGGSVSTLTIQRTQQEDSAVYLCASSLVRGNEQFFGPGTRLTVL.

This clone is categorized as medium-sized (0.01 to 0.1%). The chain's CDR3 is CSATLAGEVGETQYF. Written as DNA, the CDR3 is TGCAGCGCGACACTAGCGGGAGAAGTGGGTGAGACCCAGTACTTC. This sequence joins TRBV29-1 and TRBJ2-5; 11 bases are shared with TRBD2. Trimming cost V 7 bases and J 5 bases; bases outside gene matches: 12. There are 15 residues in the CDR3. Germline lookup yields CDR1 SQVTM and CDR2 ANQGSEA. The full variable domain, in which reference TRBV29-1 and TRBJ2-5 provide the parts outside the CDR3, is SAVISQKPSRDICQRGTSLTIQCQVDSQVTMMFWYRQQPGQSLTLIATANQGSEATYESGFVIDKFPISRPNLTFSTLTVSNMSPEDSSIYLCSATLAGEVGETQYFGPGTRLLVL.

This clone was counted only a few times. The chain joins TRBV10-3 to TRBJ2-3; 12 nucleotides line up with TRBD1. The CDR3 has 16 residues. Germline V gives CDR1 ENHRY, CDR2 SYGVKD. Losses at the gene ends were 3 bases for V and 4 bases for J; bases not matched to a gene: 5. In nucleotides, the CDR3 is TGTGCCATCAGTGAATCCGGGACAGGGGGCTCAGATACGCAGTATTTT. It encodes CAISESGTGGSDTQYF.

V usage is TRBV4-2 and J usage is TRBJ2-2; D is undetermined. V shed 3 bases and J shed 6 bases, with 8 bases lying between them. The CDR3 has 13 amino acids. Germline lookup yields CDR1 LGHNA and CDR2 YNFKEQ. In DNA, the CDR3 is TGTGCCAGCAGCCAGATGGACGCCGGGGAGCTGTTTTTT. Protein product: CASSQMDAGELFF.

The chain recombines TRBV7-9 with TRBJ1-2; no reliable D call. Trimming took 3 bases from V and 4 from J, leaving 9 bases between them. The germline V gene has CDR1 SEHNR and CDR2 FQNEAQ (reference sequence). This CDR3 region has 13 residues. As DNA, the CDR3 is TGTGCCAGCAGCTTTGTGGCCAGCTATGGCTACACCTTC. It yields the protein CASSFVASYGYTF.

This chain connects TRBV27 to TRBJ2-1; a weak D match, TRBD2 (6 bases). The V and J ends lost 7 bases and 7 bases respectively, with 20 bases between them. In germline, CDR1 is MNHEY, CDR2 SMNVEV (reference sequence). This CDR3 spans 15 amino acids. The CDR3 DNA sequence: TGTGCCAGCACCCCCGGGAGAGTGGTCAGGAATGAGCAGTTCTTC. Protein product: CASTPGRVVRNEQFF.

The chain joins TRBV30 to TRBJ2-3; a weak D match, TRBD1 (6 bases). The CDR3 is 14 residues long. V shed 2 bases and J shed 4 bases, with 13 bases lying between them. The germline CDR1 and CDR2 sequences are GTSNPN and SVGIG (reference sequence). Here the CDR3 DNA reads TGTGCCTGGAGTTTTGGGGGCATGGCAGATACGCAGTATTTT. Its protein product is CAWSFGGMADTQYF.

Concerning this clone itself: The identical CDR3 is also encoded by other nucleotide sequences in the sample. V gene TRBV19 combines with J gene TRBJ2-7; D may correspond to TRBD1 or TRBD2 (5 bases each). Looked up from germline, CDR1 is LNHDA and CDR2 is SQIVND (reference sequence). The CDR3 is 15 amino acids. V was cut by 4 bases and J by 3 bases, with 16 bases left in between. The CDR3 bases are TGTGCCAGTAGTACAGCCCGGGACCTAATCTACGAGCAGTACTTC. It yields the protein CASSTARDLIYEQYF.

CDR3: CASNLAREGYEQYF. The CDR3, as DNA: TGTGCCAGCAATCTAGCTCGGGAGGGCTACGAGCAGTACTTC. This chain connects TRBV6-6 to TRBJ2-7; 8 bases are shared with TRBD2. Germline-derived CDR1 and CDR2 are MNHNY and SVGAGI (reference sequence). The CDR3 contains 14 residues. Trimming cost V 7 bases and J 3 bases; bases outside gene matches: 8.

V gene TRBV5-1 combines with J gene TRBJ2-2, with D maybe TRBD1 (6 bases). This CDR3 contains 15 residues. Germline V gives CDR1 SGHRS, CDR2 YFSETQ. Trimming stripped 2 bases from V and 4 bases from J, with 12 bases between. In DNA, the CDR3 is TGCGCCAGCAGCTTCTCAGGGGCTGGCACCGGGGAGCTGTTTTTT. This translates into CASSFSGAGTGELFF.

The rearrangement joins TRBV25-1 to TRBJ2-2, with D possibly matching TRBD1 (6 bases). The germline gives CDR1 MGHDK, CDR2 SYGVNS. CDR3 length: 15 amino acids. Trimming left V 1 base short and J 8 bases short, with 14 bases between. Here the CDR3 reads CASSESSRGTGELFF. The DNA of the CDR3 is TGTGCCAGCAGTGAATCGTCAAGGGGGACGGGGGAGCTGTTTTTT.

This clone was observed a few times. The chain uses TRBV15 and TRBJ2-1; D perhaps matches TRBD2 (6 bases). The CDR3 spans 17 residues. Germline values: CDR1 LNHNV, CDR2 YYDKDF (reference sequence). V shed 0 bases and J shed 4 bases, with 16 bases lying between them. CDR3 protein: CATSRDTPGLPYNEQFF. CDR3 nucleotide sequence: TGTGCCACCAGCAGAGACACACCGGGACTCCCGTACAATGAGCAGTTCTTC. The full variable domain, with the rest looked up from reference TRBV15 and TRBJ2-1, is DAMVIQNPRYQVTQFGKPVTLSCSQTLNHNVMYWYQQKSSQAPKLLFHYYDKDFNNEADTPDNFQSRRPNTSFCFLDIRSPGLGDTAMYLCATSRDTPGLPYNEQFFGPGTRLTVL.

V and J are TRBV15 and TRBJ1-4, with TRBD1 as a possible D gene (5 bases). Germline V gene data show CDR1 as LNHNV and CDR2 as YYDKDF (reference sequence). Deletions cut 3 bases from V and 5 bases from J, with 16 bases between. There are 16 residues in the CDR3. The CDR3 nucleotides are TGTGCCACCAGCAGTGATTCGGGACGGCGGAATGAAAAACTGTTTTTT. Protein sequence: CATSSDSGRRNEKLFF.

V is TRBV28 and J is TRBJ2-1; D ambiguous. This CDR3 has 15 residues. Per the germline V gene, CDR1 is MDHEN and CDR2 is SYDVKM. The V and J ends lost 6 bases and 5 bases respectively, with 17 bases between them. CDR3: CASSKTSDMDNEQFF. The DNA for the CDR3 is TGTGCCAGCAGCAAAACGAGCGATATGGACAATGAGCAGTTCTTC.

This chain connects TRBV9 to TRBJ2-5; TRBD1 might be the D (5 bases). Germline values: CDR1 SGDLS, CDR2 YYNGEE. The CDR3 length is 15 residues. Trimming took 0 bases from V and 1 from J, leaving 10 bases between them. CDR3 nucleotide sequence: TGTGCCAGCAGCGTAGATCCTGGGGCCCAAGAGACCCAGTACTTC. Translation gives CASSVDPGAQETQYF.

The chain employs TRBV28 and TRBJ1-5, with TRBD1 matching 8 bases. Per the germline V gene, CDR1 is MDHEN and CDR2 is SYDVKM. This CDR3 has 15 amino acids. V lost 0 bases, J lost 5 bases, and 3 bases stayed unmatched. This CDR3 is CASSLWDRVHQPQHF. The CDR3, as DNA: TGTGCCAGCAGTTTATGGGACAGGGTTCATCAGCCCCAGCATTTT.

Only a few counts were recorded for this clone. This rearrangement joins TRBV19 to TRBJ2-6; D unresolved. V was clipped by 4 bases and J by 4 bases, with 11 bases between them. The CDR3 spans 15 residues. Germline loops: CDR1 LNHDA, CDR2 SQIVND (reference sequence). The CDR3: CASSTMVGGANVLTF. The DNA of the CDR3 is TGTGCCAGTAGTACTATGGTGGGAGGGGCCAACGTCCTGACTTTC.

This chain uses TRBV5-1 with TRBJ1-1; D unclear. The CDR3 extends over 14 amino acids. Germline V gene data show CDR1 as SGHRS and CDR2 as YFSETQ. Trimming took off 6 bases at V and 5 bases at J, with 17 bases between the two ends. CDR3 nucleotide sequence: TGCGCCAGCAAAGCTTCTGGGTGGGATACTGAAGCTTTCTTT. Protein: CASKASGWDTEAFF.

This sequence joins TRBV7-9 and TRBJ2-7, with TRBD1 matching 7 bases. The V gene's germline CDR1 is SEHNR and CDR2 FQNEAQ (reference sequence). The CDR3 spans 15 residues. J was trimmed by 0 bases and V by 4 bases; bases with no gene match: 6. CDR3 coding DNA: TGTGCCAGCAGCTCGCTAGCAGGGGGCTCCTACGAGCAGTACTTC. Translated: CASSSLAGGSYEQYF.

This clone has just a few counts. The chain links TRBV5-1 to TRBJ2-7; possible D gene TRBD1, 5 bases. Trimming pared 1 base from V and 3 bases from J, leaving 14 bases between. Germline CDR1 SGHRS, CDR2 YFSETQ. The CDR3 runs 15 residues. For the CDR3, the DNA is TGCGCCAGCAGCTTGCAGGGAACTGAACTCTACGAGCAGTACTTC. It is translated as CASSLQGTELYEQYF.

V is TRBV5-1 and J is TRBJ2-1; weak D call: TRBD2 (6 bases). The V gene's germline CDR1 is SGHRS and CDR2 YFSETQ. CDR3 length equals 22 residues. V lost 1 base to trimming and J lost 4 bases, with 33 bases between them. CDR3 nucleotide sequence: TGCGCCAGCAGCTTGAATTCCTTATTACAGGAAAGCAGGGCTAGCGCGTACAATGAGCAGTTCTTC. Its translation is CASSLNSLLQESRASAYNEQFF. Based on the CDR3 plus reference TRBV5-1 and TRBJ2-1, the full variable domain is KAGVTQTPRYLIKTRGQQVTLSCSPISGHRSVSWYQQTPGQGLQFLFEYFSETQRNKGNFPGRFSGRQFSNSRSEMNVSTLELGDSALYLCASSLNSLLQESRASAYNEQFFGPGTRLTVL.

The chain is built from TRBV27 and TRBJ2-3; 7 bases match TRBD2. This CDR3 is built from 14 residues. Per the germline V gene, CDR1 is MNHEY and CDR2 is SMNVEV (reference sequence). V dropped 8 bases and J dropped 1; count of bases not matched to a gene: 6. The CDR3 is CASRGRERTDTQYF. The CDR3 DNA sequence: TGTGCCAGCCGGGGGAGGGAACGCACAGATACGCAGTATTTT.

This clone was found once. The rearrangement joins TRBV6-1 to TRBJ1-2, with D unresolved. The germline V and J ends were trimmed by 6 bases and 1 base, with 9 bases remaining between them. Germline V lookup: CDR1 MNHNS, CDR2 SASEGT. The CDR3 covers 13 residues. The CDR3 nucleotides read TGTGCCAGCAGAACAGCGAATAACTATGGCTACACCTTC. It specifies CASRTANNYGYTF.